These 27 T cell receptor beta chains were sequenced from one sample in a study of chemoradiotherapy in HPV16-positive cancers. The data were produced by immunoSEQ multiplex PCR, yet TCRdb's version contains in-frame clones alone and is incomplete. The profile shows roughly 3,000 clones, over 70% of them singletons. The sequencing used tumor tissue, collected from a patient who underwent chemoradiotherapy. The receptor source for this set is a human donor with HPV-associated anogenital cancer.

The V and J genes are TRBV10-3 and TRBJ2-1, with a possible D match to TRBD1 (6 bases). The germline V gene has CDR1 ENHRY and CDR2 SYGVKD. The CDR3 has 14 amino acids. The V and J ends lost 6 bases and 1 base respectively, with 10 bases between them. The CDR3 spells CAISLGGSYNEQFF. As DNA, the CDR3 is TGTGCCATCAGCCTAGGGGGATCCTACAATGAGCAGTTCTTC.

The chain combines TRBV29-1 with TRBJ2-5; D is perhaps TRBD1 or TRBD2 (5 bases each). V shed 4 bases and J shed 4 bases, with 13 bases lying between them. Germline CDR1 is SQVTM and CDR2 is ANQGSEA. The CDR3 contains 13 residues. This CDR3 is CSVVQGDRETQYF. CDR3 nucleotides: TGCAGCGTTGTTCAGGGAGATCGAGAGACCCAGTACTTC.

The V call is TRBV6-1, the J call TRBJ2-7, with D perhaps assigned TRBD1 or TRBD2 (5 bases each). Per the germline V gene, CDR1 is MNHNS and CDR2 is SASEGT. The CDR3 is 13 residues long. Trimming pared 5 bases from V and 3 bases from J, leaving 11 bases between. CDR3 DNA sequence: TGTGCCAGCAGTCACGGGGCTGACTACGAGCAGTACTTC. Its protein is CASSHGADYEQYF.

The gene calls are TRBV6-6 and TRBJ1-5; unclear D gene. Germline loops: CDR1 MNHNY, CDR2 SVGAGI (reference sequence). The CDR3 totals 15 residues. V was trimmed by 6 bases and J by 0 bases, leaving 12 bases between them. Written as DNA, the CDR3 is TGTGCCAGCAGCCTCGACACCTTTAGCAATCAGCCCCAGCATTTT. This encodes CASSLDTFSNQPQHF.

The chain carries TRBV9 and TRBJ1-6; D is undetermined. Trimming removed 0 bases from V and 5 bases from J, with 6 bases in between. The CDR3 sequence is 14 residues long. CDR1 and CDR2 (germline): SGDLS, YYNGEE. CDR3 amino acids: CASSVATDNSPLHF. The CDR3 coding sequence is TGTGCCAGCAGCGTAGCTACGGATAATTCACCCCTCCACTTT.

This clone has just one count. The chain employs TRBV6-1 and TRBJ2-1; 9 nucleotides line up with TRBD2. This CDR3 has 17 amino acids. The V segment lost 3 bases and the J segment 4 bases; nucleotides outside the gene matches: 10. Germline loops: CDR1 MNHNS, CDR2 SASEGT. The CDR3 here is CASSDLQAGGLYNEQFF. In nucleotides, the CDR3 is TGTGCCAGCAGTGACCTCCAAGCGGGAGGATTATACAATGAGCAGTTCTTC.

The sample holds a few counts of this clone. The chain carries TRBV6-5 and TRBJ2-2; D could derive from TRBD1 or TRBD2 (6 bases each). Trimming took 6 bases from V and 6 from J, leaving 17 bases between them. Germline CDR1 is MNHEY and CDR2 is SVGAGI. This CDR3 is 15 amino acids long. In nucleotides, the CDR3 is TGTGCCAGCAGGGAGGGTGGACAGAGGGCCGGGGAGCTGTTTTTT. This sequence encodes CASREGGQRAGELFF.

CDR3: CATCPGGSNQPQHF. CDR3 bases: TGTGCCACCTGTCCAGGGGGAAGCAATCAGCCCCAGCATTTT. This chain joins TRBV10-3 and TRBJ1-5; 7 bases match TRBD1. This CDR3 has 14 residues. Looked up from germline, CDR1 is ENHRY and CDR2 is SYGVKD. The ends lost 10 bases at V and 1 base at J; junction bases unmatched: 7.

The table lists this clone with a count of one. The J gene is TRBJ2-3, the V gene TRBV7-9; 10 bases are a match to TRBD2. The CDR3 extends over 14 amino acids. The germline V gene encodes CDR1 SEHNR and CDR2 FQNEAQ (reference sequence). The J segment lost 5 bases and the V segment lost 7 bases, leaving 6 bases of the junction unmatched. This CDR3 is CASTLAGVQDTQYF. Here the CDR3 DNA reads TGTGCCAGCACCCTAGCGGGAGTGCAAGATACGCAGTATTTT.

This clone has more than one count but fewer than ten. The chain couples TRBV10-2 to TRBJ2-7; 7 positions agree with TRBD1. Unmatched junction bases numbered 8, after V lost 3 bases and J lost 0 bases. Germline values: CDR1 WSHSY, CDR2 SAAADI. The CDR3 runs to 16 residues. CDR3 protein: CASSDPGGTLSYEQYF. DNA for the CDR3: TGCGCCAGCAGTGACCCAGGGGGTACCCTCTCCTACGAGCAGTACTTC.

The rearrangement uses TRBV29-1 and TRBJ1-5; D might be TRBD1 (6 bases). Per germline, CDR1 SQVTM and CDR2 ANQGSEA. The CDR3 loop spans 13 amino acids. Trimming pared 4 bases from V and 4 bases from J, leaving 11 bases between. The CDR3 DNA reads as TGCAGCGTTGGGGACACCCTTAATCAGCCCCAGCATTTT. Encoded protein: CSVGDTLNQPQHF.

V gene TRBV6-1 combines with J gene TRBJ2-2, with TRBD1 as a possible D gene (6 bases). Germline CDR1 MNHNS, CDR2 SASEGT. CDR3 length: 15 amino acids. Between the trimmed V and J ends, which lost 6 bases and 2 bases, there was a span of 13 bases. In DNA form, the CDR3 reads TGTGCCAGCAGCCGGAAGGGGGATAACACCGGGGAGCTGTTTTTT. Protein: CASSRKGDNTGELFF.

CDR3 in DNA: TGTGCCAGCAGTGGGGGACAGGGAAGTGAAAAACTGTTTTTT. Its translation: CASSGGQGSEKLFF. V and J are TRBV6-1 and TRBJ1-4, with 9 bases fitting TRBD1. CDR3 size: 14 residues. The germline gives CDR1 MNHNS, CDR2 SASEGT. Trimming cost V 4 bases and J 7 bases; bases outside gene matches: 4.

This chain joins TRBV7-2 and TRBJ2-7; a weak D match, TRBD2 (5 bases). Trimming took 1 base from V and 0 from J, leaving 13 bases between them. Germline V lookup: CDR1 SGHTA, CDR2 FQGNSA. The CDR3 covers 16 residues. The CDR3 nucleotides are TGTGCCAGCAGCTTAGTGTCCACTACTAGCTCCTACGAGCAGTACTTC. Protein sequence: CASSLVSTTSSYEQYF. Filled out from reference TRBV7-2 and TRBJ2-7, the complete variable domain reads GAGVSQSPSNKVTEKGKDVELRCDPISGHTALYWYRQSLGQGLEFLIYFQGNSAPDKSGLPSDRFSAERTGGSVSTLTIQRTQQEDSAVYLCASSLVSTTSSYEQYFGPGTRLTVT.

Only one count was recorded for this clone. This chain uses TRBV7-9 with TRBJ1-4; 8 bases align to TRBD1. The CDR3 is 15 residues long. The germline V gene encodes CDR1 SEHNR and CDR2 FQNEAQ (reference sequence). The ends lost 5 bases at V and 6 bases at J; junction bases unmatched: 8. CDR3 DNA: TGTGCCAGCAGCCCCCAGGGACAGGCCCATGAAAAACTGTTTTTT. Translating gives CASSPQGQAHEKLFF.

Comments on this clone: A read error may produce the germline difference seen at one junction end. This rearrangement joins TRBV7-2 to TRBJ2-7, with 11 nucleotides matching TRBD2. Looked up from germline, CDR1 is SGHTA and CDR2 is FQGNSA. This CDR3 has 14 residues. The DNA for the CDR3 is TGTGCCAGCAGCCTAGCGGGGGGCCGCAACGAGCAGTACTTC. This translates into CASSLAGGRNEQYF.

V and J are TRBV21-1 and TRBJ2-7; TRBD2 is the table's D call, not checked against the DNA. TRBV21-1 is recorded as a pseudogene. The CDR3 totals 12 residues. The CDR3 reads CASSKALHEQYF. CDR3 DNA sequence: TGTGCCAGCAGCAAAGCGCTACACGAGCAGTACTTC.

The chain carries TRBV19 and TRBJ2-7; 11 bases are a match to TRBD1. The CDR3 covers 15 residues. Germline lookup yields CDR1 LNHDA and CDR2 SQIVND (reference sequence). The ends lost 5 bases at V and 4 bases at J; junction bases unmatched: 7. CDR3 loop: CASSASGTGGYEQYF. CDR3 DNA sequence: TGTGCCAGTAGTGCTTCCGGGACAGGGGGGTACGAGCAGTACTTC.

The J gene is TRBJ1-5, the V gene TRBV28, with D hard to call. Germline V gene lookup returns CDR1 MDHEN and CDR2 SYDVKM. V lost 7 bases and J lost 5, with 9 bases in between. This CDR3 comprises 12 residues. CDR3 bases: TGTGCCAGCATGGCTACCGATCAGCCCCAGCATTTT. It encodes CASMATDQPQHF.

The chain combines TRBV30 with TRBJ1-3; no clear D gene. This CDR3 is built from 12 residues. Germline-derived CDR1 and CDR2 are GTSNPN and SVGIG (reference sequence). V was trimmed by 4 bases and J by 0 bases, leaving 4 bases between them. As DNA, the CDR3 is TGTGCCTGGACAGTCTCTGGAAACACCATATATTTT. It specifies CAWTVSGNTIYF. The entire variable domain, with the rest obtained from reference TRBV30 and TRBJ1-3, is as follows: SQTIHQWPATLVQPVGSPLSLECTVEGTSNPNLYWYRQAAGRGLQLLFYSVGIGQISSEVPQNLSASRPQDRQFILSSKKLLLSDSGFYLCAWTVSGNTIYFGEGSWLTVV.

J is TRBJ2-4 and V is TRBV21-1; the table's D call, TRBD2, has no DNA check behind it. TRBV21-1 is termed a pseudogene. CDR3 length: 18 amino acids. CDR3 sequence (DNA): TGTGCCAGCAGCAAAACGTGGGGGGAGACATGCCACAAAAACATTCAGTACTTC. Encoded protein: CASSKTWGETCHKNIQYF.

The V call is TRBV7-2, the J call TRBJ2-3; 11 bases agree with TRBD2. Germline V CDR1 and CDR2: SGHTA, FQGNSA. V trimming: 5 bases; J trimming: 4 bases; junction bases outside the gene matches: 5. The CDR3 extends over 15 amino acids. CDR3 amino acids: CASSPGLAESDTQYF. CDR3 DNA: TGTGCCAGCAGCCCGGGACTAGCGGAGTCAGATACGCAGTATTTT.

The CDR3 coding sequence is TGTGCCAGCAGCATACAAAAGCGGGAGGTAGCCTACGAGCAGTACTTC. Translated, it gives CASSIQKREVAYEQYF. The chain uses TRBV9 and TRBJ2-7; 9 nucleotides align to TRBD2. Germline CDR1 reads SGDLS; CDR2 reads YYNGEE. V was clipped by 4 bases and J by 2 bases; unmatched bases: 10. This CDR3 contains 16 residues.

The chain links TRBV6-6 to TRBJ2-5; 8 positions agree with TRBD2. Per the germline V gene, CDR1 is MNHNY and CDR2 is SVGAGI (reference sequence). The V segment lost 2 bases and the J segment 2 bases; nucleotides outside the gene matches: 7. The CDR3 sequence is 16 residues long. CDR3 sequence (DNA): TGTGCCAGCAGTTACGGACGGACGGGGGGGCAAGAGACCCAGTACTTC. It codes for CASSYGRTGGQETQYF.

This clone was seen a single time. The CDR3 loop is CASSPGPYEQYF. The CDR3 bases are TGTGCCAGCAGCCCTGGACCCTACGAGCAGTACTTC. The chain joins TRBV6-5 to TRBJ2-7; D uncertain. V lost 6 bases to trimming and J lost 2 bases, with 8 bases between them. This CDR3 has 12 amino acids. Germline CDR1 is MNHEY and CDR2 is SVGAGI.

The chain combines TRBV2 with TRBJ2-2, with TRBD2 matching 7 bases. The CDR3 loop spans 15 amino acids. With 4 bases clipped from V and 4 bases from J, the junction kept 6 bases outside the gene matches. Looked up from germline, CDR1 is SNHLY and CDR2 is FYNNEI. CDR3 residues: CASSGPGGGTGELFF. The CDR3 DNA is TGTGCCAGCAGTGGACCGGGAGGAGGCACCGGGGAGCTGTTTTTT.

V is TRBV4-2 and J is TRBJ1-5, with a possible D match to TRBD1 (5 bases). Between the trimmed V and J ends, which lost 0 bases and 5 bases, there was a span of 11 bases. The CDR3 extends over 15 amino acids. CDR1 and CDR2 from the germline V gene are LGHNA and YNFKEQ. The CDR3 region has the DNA TGTGCCAGCAGCCAAGATGTGGGGCGGGATCAGCCCCAGCATTTT. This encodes CASSQDVGRDQPQHF.